Described below is a single T cell receptor beta chain sequence and its context. Under the authors' procedure: Reference gene primer amplification gave nucleated cell count estimates. The method was immunoSEQ multiplex PCR; TCRdb's version includes in-frame clones alone and lacks a portion of them. The V and J calls and clone size were taken over from that table, and D and trimming were inferred from the DNA. Of about 230,000 clones listed, more than 65% were seen once; the top ten hold roughly 1.4%. The data belong to a study of blood T cell repertoires in COVID-19. In the study overall: T cells, B-cell-depleted T cells, or PBMCs supplied cDNA or gDNA.

The sample was peripheral blood. This sequence originates from a woman in her thirties or forties who had recovered from COVID-19.

CDR3 sequence: CASSLGGAGGSTDTQYF. Written as DNA, the CDR3 is TGCGCCAGCAGCTTGGGGGGCGCGGGGGGAAGCACAGATACGCAGTATTTT. The gene calls are TRBV5-1 and TRBJ2-3, with 8 bases aligning to TRBD2. CDR3 length equals 17 residues. CDR1 is SGHRS, CDR2 YFSETQ, per germline. V lost 0 bases, J lost 0 bases, and 6 bases stayed unmatched.